What follows are 2 T cell receptor beta chains derived from one specimen sequenced in a study of T-cell reconstitution after alpha-beta-depleted transplantation in children. Library preparation (for TCRbeta) was performed with unique molecular identifiers. TCRdb independently ran MiXCR on the PCR reads; one entry per CDR3 protein. The sample yields about 980,000 distinct CDR3 sequences, 25% to 35% seen once. Material: PBMCs, mostly from graft donor cells, obtained 360 days after TCRalphabeta/CD19-depleted stem cell transplant. The receptors were gathered from a boy younger than two who had a stem cell transplant for SCID, so the T cells may come from the graft donor.

V usage is TRBV15 and J usage is TRBJ1-4; D is possibly TRBD1 (5 bases). CDR3 length: 15 residues. Germline assignment: CDR1 LNHNV and CDR2 YYDKDF (reference sequence). The V and J ends lost 5 bases and 0 bases respectively, with 10 bases between them. CDR3 coding DNA: TGTGCCACCAGCGGGACCGGTGCAACTAATGAAAAACTGTTTTTT. The encoded protein is CATSGTGATNEKLFF.

Only a few counts were recorded for this clonotype. The chain links TRBV28 to TRBJ2-5; D may be TRBD1 or TRBD2 (5 bases each). This CDR3 comprises 17 residues. Trimming removed 3 bases from V and 3 bases from J, with 20 bases in between. Germline-derived CDR1 and CDR2 are MDHEN and SYDVKM. CDR3 coding DNA: TGTGCCAGCAGTTTTCCCCGGGACGCGAGCAACAAAGAGACCCAGTACTTC. Encoded protein: CASSFPRDASNKETQYF.